Listed below are T cell receptor beta chains from one sample, sequenced in a study of blood T cell repertoires in COVID-19. Only in-frame clones appear in the TCRdb table, and some are missing; sequencing was by immunoSEQ multiplex PCR. This sample carries some 180,000 clones, about four fifths of them seen once, and the ten largest clones take about 7%. Sequenced sample: peripheral blood. The receptor source for this set is a man aged 60 to 69 with acute or convalescent COVID-19. Each CDR3 is given with its conserved first and last residue.

j_call | v_call | cdr3_aa
TRBJ2-1 | TRBV27 | CASSPRTSVYNEQFF
TRBJ1-2 | TRBV7-9 | CASSLLVAGYTF
TRBJ1-5 | TRBV2 | CASSTRRTSNQPQHF
TRBJ2-3 | TRBV5-1 | CASSSVGRNTDTQYF
TRBJ1-1 | TRBV7-9 | CASSLAGQLNTEAFF
TRBJ1-1 | TRBV7-3 | CASSLGGANTEAFF
TRBJ1-1 | TRBV19 | CASSRGTAWRSTEAFF
TRBJ2-7 | TRBV28 | CASSSPGLAGEQYF
TRBJ1-5 | TRBV19 | CASLGQGGVGNQPQHF
TRBJ2-5 | TRBV11-3 | CASSPGQLNQETQYF
TRBJ2-1 | TRBV9 | CASSVGRGPYNEQFF
TRBJ1-3 | TRBV20-1 | CSASRGNSGNTIYF
TRBJ2-5 | TRBV27 | CASGLLGVAETQYF
TRBJ2-3 | TRBV3-1/TRBV3-2 | CASKTSGGGDTQYF
TRBJ2-5 | TRBV7-3 | CASSPSLQETQYF
TRBJ2-7 | TRBV9 | CASSVGGQYEQYF
TRBJ2-5 | TRBV7-9 | CASSSRLVQETQYF
TRBJ1-4 | TRBV5-1 | CASRGAQGDFNEKLFF
TRBJ2-1 | TRBV19 | CASRIQGNNEQFF
TRBJ1-2 | TRBV7-3 | CASSLGGVAGYTF
TRBJ2-3 | TRBV25-1 | CASSATSRTDTQYF
TRBJ2-3 | TRBV24-1 | CATSDPGQGTDTQYF
TRBJ2-2 | TRBV7-7 | CASSPTGGGELFF
TRBJ2-2 | TRBV6-4 | CASRRGSVTGELFF